Below, 25 T cell receptor beta chains from the same sample are listed, as sequenced in a study of spatial heterogeneity in lung cancer. The time point is: blood at routine non-recurrence follow-up after resection. From the 5' RACE reads, TCRdb called clonotypes with MiXCR, one entry per CDR3 protein. The sample contains 110,000 or so distinct CDR3 sequences, 9.5% to 14% of which appear only once. The sample in question was PBMCs, obtained at follow-up. Every receptor here comes from a female donor with early-stage non-small cell lung cancer.

This clonotype was detected only a few times. The chain joins TRBV3-1 to TRBJ2-3; D ambiguous. Trimming cost V 1 base and J 0 bases, with 11 bases left between them. CDR3 length: 16 residues. CDR1 and CDR2 (germline): LGHDT, YNNKEL (reference sequence). The CDR3 is CASSQAHRVSTDTQYF. As DNA, the CDR3 is TGTGCCAGCAGCCAAGCCCACCGGGTTAGCACAGATACGCAGTATTTT.

The rearrangement links TRBV25-1 to TRBJ1-4, with D unresolved. The V and J ends lost 1 base and 10 bases respectively, with 10 bases between them. The length of the CDR3 is 13 residues. Germline V gives CDR1 MGHDK, CDR2 SYGVNS. The CDR3 loop reads CASSELSSGKLFF. The CDR3 coding sequence is TGTGCCAGCAGTGAATTGTCTTCGGGAAAACTGTTTTTT. The complete variable domain, with remaining parts taken from reference TRBV25-1 and TRBJ1-4, reads EADIYQTPRYLVIGTGKKITLECSQTMGHDKMYWYQQDPGMELHLIHYSYGVNSTEKGDLSSESTVSRIRTEHFPLTLESARPSHTSQYLCASSELSSGKLFFGSGTQLSVL.

A few counts support this clonotype. The V and J genes are TRBV29-1 and TRBJ1-2; D unresolved. With 1 base removed from V and 8 bases from J, the gap between germline ends came to 17 bases. The CDR3 has 14 amino acids. The germline V gene encodes CDR1 SQVTM and CDR2 ANQGSEA. The CDR3 here is CSVEATGLRRGYTF. The DNA of the CDR3 is TGCAGCGTTGAAGCCACGGGCCTTAGGAGGGGCTACACCTTC. The full variable domain, in which reference TRBV29-1 and TRBJ1-2 provide the parts outside the CDR3, is SAVISQKPSRDICQRGTSLTIQCQVDSQVTMMFWYRQQPGQSLTLIATANQGSEATYESGFVIDKFPISRPNLTFSTLTVSNMSPEDSSIYLCSVEATGLRRGYTFGSGTRLTVV.

This clonotype was seen many times. The V and J genes are TRBV5-1 and TRBJ2-7; D is uncertain. Trimming cost V 4 bases and J 4 bases, with 6 bases left between them. The V gene's germline CDR1 is SGHRS and CDR2 YFSETQ. The CDR3 contains 11 residues. CDR3 sequence (DNA): TGCGCCAGCAGCGAGAATTACGAGCAGTACTTC. Translated: CASSENYEQYF.

The chain links TRBV28 to TRBJ2-1; D is unresolved. The germline gives CDR1 MDHEN, CDR2 SYDVKM. The CDR3 is 12 residues long. V was shortened by 7 bases and J by 10 bases, with 14 bases between the two germline ends. Here the CDR3 reads CASTTLSTEQFF. In DNA form, the CDR3 reads TGTGCCAGCACCACTTTATCGACAGAGCAGTTCTTC.

This clonotype was detected only a few times. The chain couples TRBV5-1 to TRBJ2-1; perhaps TRBD2 as D (6 bases). The V gene's germline CDR1 is SGHRS and CDR2 YFSETQ. V shed 4 bases and J shed 7 bases, with 12 bases lying between them. The CDR3 is made up of 13 amino acids. CDR3: CASSRGGKNEQFF. For the CDR3, the DNA is TGCGCCAGCAGCCGGGGAGGTAAAAATGAGCAGTTCTTC.

The chain links TRBV19 to TRBJ1-1; weak D call: TRBD1 (6 bases). Trimming removed 5 bases from V and 10 bases from J, with 17 bases in between. The CDR3 is made up of 13 amino acids. The germline V gene has CDR1 LNHDA and CDR2 SQIVND (reference sequence). The CDR3 DNA follows: TGTGCCAGTAGTCGGCAGGGGCGCGTAACAGCTTTCTTT. As protein: CASSRQGRVTAFF.

This clonotype was recorded a few times. This chain uses TRBV21-1 with TRBJ1-5. TRBV21-1 is designated a pseudogene. This CDR3 is 16 amino acids long. The CDR3 here is CASSKAKGRVNQPQHF. For the CDR3, the DNA is TGTGCCAGCAGCAAAGCGAAAGGGAGGGTCAATCAGCCCCAGCATTTT.

The chain combines TRBV28 with TRBJ1-5; 7 bases match TRBD1. Germline CDR1 reads MDHEN; CDR2 reads SYDVKM. The CDR3 has 14 amino acids. The V and J ends lost 6 bases and 3 bases, in that order; junction bases with no gene match: 5. CDR3 nucleotide sequence: TGTGCCAGCAGGGAGGGACAGTCCAATCAGCCCCAGCATTTT. Its translation is CASREGQSNQPQHF.

The V and J genes are TRBV2 and TRBJ2-3, with TRBD2 identical over 12 bases. This CDR3 is built from 16 residues. The V gene end was trimmed by 6 bases and the J gene end by 0 bases; junction bases not matched to a gene: 4. The germline V gene encodes CDR1 SNHLY and CDR2 FYNNEI. The CDR3 region is CASSRTSGDSTDTQYF. CDR3 nucleotide sequence: TGTGCCAGCAGCCGGACTAGCGGGGATAGCACAGATACGCAGTATTTT.

This clonotype appeared a few times. This chain joins TRBV6-1 and TRBJ2-5; 11 bases are a match to TRBD2. There are 15 residues in the CDR3. Germline CDR1 reads MNHNS; CDR2 reads SASEGT. The J segment lost 5 bases and the V segment lost 4 bases, leaving 6 bases of the junction unmatched. This CDR3 reads CASSVASGRFETQYF. For the CDR3, the DNA is TGTGCCAGCAGTGTGGCTAGCGGGAGGTTTGAGACCCAGTACTTC.

This clonotype was counted ten times or more. The chain carries TRBV19 and TRBJ1-4; the D is unclear. The CDR3 has 15 residues. In germline, CDR1 is LNHDA, CDR2 SQIVND (reference sequence). V lost 2 bases, J lost 10 bases, and 17 bases lay in between. The DNA of the CDR3 is TGTGCCAGTAGTATATCATCCTCGACGGCCGGAAAACTGTTTTTT. This translates into CASSISSSTAGKLFF.

This clonotype showed up many times. The rearrangement uses TRBV7-9 and TRBJ1-1, with TRBD1 as a possible D gene (5 bases). The CDR3 has 14 amino acids. Per the germline V gene, CDR1 is SEHNR and CDR2 is FQNEAQ (reference sequence). The germline V and J ends were trimmed by 5 bases and 4 bases, with 14 bases remaining between them. The DNA of the CDR3 is TGTGCCAGCAGCCAAGGGACGCTTAGCACTGAAGCTTTCTTT. Encoded protein: CASSQGTLSTEAFF.

There are many counts of this clonotype. This chain links TRBV29-1 with TRBJ1-1; unclear D gene. Germline V lookup: CDR1 SQVTM, CDR2 ANQGSEA. This CDR3 spans 14 amino acids. V was pared by 2 bases and J by 6 bases, with 16 bases between. The chain's CDR3 is CSVELGLPGAEAFF. CDR3 sequence (DNA): TGCAGCGTTGAACTAGGCCTCCCGGGCGCTGAAGCTTTCTTT.

This chain links TRBV2 with TRBJ2-7; tentatively, D is TRBD1 (5 bases). The CDR3 consists of 12 residues. Trimming shortened V by 8 bases and J by 3 bases, and 11 bases separated the two germline ends. The germline CDR1 and CDR2 sequences are SNHLY and FYNNEI. CDR3 in amino acids: CASGRQGYEQYF. The CDR3 DNA sequence: TGTGCCAGCGGAAGGCAGGGCTACGAGCAGTACTTC. The variable domain in full, completed from reference TRBV2 and TRBJ2-7, reads EPEVTQTPSHQVTQMGQEVILRCVPISNHLYFYWYRQILGQKVEFLVSFYNNEISEKSEIFDDQFSVERPDGSNFTLKIRSTKLEDSAMYFCASGRQGYEQYFGPGTRLTVT.

Only a few counts were recorded for this clonotype. The chain carries TRBV24-1 and TRBJ1-5, with unresolved D. Trimming took off 4 bases at V and 1 base at J, with 10 bases between the two ends. The CDR3 extends over 15 amino acids. Per the germline V gene, CDR1 is KGHDR and CDR2 is SFDVKD. The CDR3 is CATSESTLSNQPQHF. The CDR3 DNA reads as TGTGCCACCAGTGAGTCGACACTGAGCAATCAGCCCCAGCATTTT.

The chain employs TRBV24-1 and TRBJ2-1; 10 bases are shared with TRBD1. Germline loops: CDR1 KGHDR, CDR2 SFDVKD. The CDR3 totals 14 residues. V dropped 7 bases and J dropped 12; count of bases not matched to a gene: 11. CDR3 DNA sequence: TGTGCCACCAGGGGGGACAGGGGCCCTGAAGGGCAGTTCTTC. It yields the protein CATRGDRGPEGQFF.

Remarks on this clonotype: This may be a read error: a much more frequent sequence differs by one nucleotide. The V call is TRBV4-3, the J call TRBJ2-2, with 10 bases identical to TRBD2. Germline values: CDR1 LGHNA, CDR2 YSLEER. This CDR3 is 17 amino acids long. With 3 bases clipped from V and 4 bases from J, the junction kept 8 bases outside the gene matches. CDR3 loop: CASSQGLAGDGTGELFF. As DNA, the CDR3 is TGCGCCAGCAGCCAGGGCCTAGCGGGAGATGGCACCGGGGAGCTGTTTTTT.

This clonotype was detected many times. The rearrangement links TRBV19 to TRBJ2-2, with 8 bases matching TRBD1. The CDR3 is 13 amino acids. The germline V gene encodes CDR1 LNHDA and CDR2 SQIVND (reference sequence). The ends lost 10 bases at V and 5 bases at J; junction bases unmatched: 6. This CDR3 is CATRTGQTGELFF. CDR3 in DNA: TGTGCCACCAGGACAGGGCAGACCGGGGAGCTGTTTTTT. Looking up the rest from reference TRBV19 and TRBJ2-2 gives the full variable domain: DGGITQSPKYLFRKEGQNVTLSCEQNLNHDAMYWYRQDPGQGLRLIYYSQIVNDFQKGDIAEGYSVSREKKESFPLTVTSAQKNPTAFYLCATRTGQTGELFFGEGSRLTVL.

The table lists this clonotype with a few counts. The CDR3 sequence: CASSLNPRSANEKLFF. Written as DNA, the CDR3 is TGTGCCAGCAGTTTAAACCCCCGGTCTGCTAATGAAAAACTGTTTTTT. The chain is built from TRBV28 and TRBJ1-4; D is unclear. Trimming pared 2 bases from V and 3 bases from J, leaving 13 bases between. This CDR3 spans 16 amino acids. Looked up from germline, CDR1 is MDHEN and CDR2 is SYDVKM.

The chain employs TRBV18 and TRBJ2-5, with a tentative D call TRBD1 (5 bases). Germline V gene sequence: CDR1 KGHSH, CDR2 LQKENI. With 3 bases removed from V and 2 bases from J, the gap between germline ends came to 16 bases. CDR3 size: 16 residues. The CDR3 protein is CASSPLYETAQETQYF. The CDR3 DNA reads as TGTGCCAGCTCACCTCTATATGAGACAGCTCAAGAGACCCAGTACTTC. Full variable domain (outside the CDR3, taken from reference TRBV18 and TRBJ2-5): NAGVMQNPRHLVRRRGQEARLRCSPMKGHSHVYWYRQLPEEGLKFMVYLQKENIIDESGMPKERFSAEFPKEGPSILRIQQVVRGDSAAYFCASSPLYETAQETQYFGPGTRLLVL.

V is TRBV7-9 and J is TRBJ1-3, with D maybe TRBD1 (5 bases). The CDR3 has 15 amino acids. The germline CDR1 and CDR2 sequences are SEHNR and FQNEAQ (reference sequence). V was pared by 5 bases and J by 2 bases, with 13 bases between. CDR3 sequence: CASSERDGTGNTIYF. CDR3 bases: TGTGCCAGCAGCGAGAGGGACGGTACTGGAAACACCATATATTTT.

The chain uses TRBV29-1 and TRBJ1-2; possibly TRBD1 for D (5 bases). Looked up from germline, CDR1 is SQVTM and CDR2 is ANQGSEA. Trimming pared 6 bases from V and 3 bases from J, leaving 14 bases between. The CDR3 is 13 residues long. This CDR3 reads CSVRDLIDYGYTF. The CDR3 DNA reads as TGCAGCGTCAGGGACCTGATTGACTATGGCTACACCTTC.

The rearrangement joins TRBV7-2 to TRBJ2-1; TRBD2 agrees at 7 bases. Trimming at V came to 5 bases and at J to 9 bases, leaving 7 bases not matched to a gene. The CDR3 extends over 13 amino acids. Germline loops: CDR1 SGHTA, CDR2 FQGNSA. The CDR3 DNA is TGTGCCAGCAGCGCCAGACTAGCTAGTGAGCAGTTCTTC. Translating gives CASSARLASEQFF.

This clonotype has just a few counts. The chain has TRBV2 and TRBJ2-7; D remains unclear. The V and J ends lost 4 bases and 7 bases respectively, with 17 bases between them. The germline V gene has CDR1 SNHLY and CDR2 FYNNEI. The CDR3 extends over 14 amino acids. The CDR3 sequence is CASSVFGRAGEQYF. CDR3 sequence (DNA): TGTGCCAGCAGTGTTTTCGGGCGAGCTGGAGAGCAGTACTTC.